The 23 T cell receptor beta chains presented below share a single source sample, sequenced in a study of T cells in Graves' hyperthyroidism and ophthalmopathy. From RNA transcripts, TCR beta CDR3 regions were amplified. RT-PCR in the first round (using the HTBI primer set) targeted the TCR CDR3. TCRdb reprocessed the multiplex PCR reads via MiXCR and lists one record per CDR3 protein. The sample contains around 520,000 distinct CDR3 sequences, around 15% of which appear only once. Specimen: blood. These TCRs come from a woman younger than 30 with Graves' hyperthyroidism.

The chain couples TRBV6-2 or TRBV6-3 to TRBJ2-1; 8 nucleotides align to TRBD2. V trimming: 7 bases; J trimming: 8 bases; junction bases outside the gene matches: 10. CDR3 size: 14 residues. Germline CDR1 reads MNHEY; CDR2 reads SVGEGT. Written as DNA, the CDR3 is TGTGCCAGCACGAAGACGGGAGGGATCGATGAGCAGTTCTTC. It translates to CASTKTGGIDEQFF.

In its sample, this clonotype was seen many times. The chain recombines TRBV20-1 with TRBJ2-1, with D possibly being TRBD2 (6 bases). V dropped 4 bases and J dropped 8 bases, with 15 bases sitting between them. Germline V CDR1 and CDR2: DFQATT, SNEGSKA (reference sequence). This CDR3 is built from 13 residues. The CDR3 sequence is CSAMIGTWDEQFF. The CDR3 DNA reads TGCAGTGCTATGATCGGGACTTGGGATGAGCAGTTCTTC.

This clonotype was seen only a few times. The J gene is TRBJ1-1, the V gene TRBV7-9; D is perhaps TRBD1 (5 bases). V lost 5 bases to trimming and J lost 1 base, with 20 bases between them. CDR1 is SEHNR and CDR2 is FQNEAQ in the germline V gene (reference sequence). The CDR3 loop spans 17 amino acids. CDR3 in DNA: TGTGCCAGCAGCACGACAGCGCGTCAACTCCGGAACACTGAAGCTTTCTTT. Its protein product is CASSTTARQLRNTEAFF.

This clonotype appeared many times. The CDR3 nucleotides read TGCGCCAGCAGCTTGCAGCCGCAAGGCCCTGAAGCTTTCTTT. As protein: CASSLQPQGPEAFF. The chain combines TRBV5-1 with TRBJ1-1; D gene ambiguous. The CDR3 is 14 amino acids. Germline CDR1 reads SGHRS; CDR2 reads YFSETQ. The V end lost 1 base, the J end lost 6 bases, and 13 bases lay between the germline ends.

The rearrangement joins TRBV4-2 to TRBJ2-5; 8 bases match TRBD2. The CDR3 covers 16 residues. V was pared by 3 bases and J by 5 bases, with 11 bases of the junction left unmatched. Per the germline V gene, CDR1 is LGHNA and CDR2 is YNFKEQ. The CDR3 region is CASSQETGTSLETQYF. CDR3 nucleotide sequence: TGTGCCAGCAGCCAGGAAACCGGGACTAGTCTTGAGACCCAGTACTTC.

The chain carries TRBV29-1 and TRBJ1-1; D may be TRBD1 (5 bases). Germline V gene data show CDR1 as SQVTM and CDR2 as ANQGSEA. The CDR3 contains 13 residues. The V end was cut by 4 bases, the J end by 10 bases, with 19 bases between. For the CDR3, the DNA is TGCAGCGTTGCGACGGGGGGTGGTTTGGCAGCTTTCTTT. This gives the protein CSVATGGGLAAFF.

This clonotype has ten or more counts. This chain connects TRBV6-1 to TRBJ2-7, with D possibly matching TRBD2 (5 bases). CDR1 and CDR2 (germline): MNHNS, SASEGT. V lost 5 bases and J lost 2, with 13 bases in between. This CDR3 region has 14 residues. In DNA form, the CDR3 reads TGTGCCAGCAGTTGGGGTCCGGGGACCTACGAGCAGTACTTC. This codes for CASSWGPGTYEQYF.

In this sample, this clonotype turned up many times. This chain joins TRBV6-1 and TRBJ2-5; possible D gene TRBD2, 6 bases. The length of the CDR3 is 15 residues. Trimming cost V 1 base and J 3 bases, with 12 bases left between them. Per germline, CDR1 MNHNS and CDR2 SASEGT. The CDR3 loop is CASSEGGSGKETQYF. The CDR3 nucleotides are TGTGCCAGCAGTGAAGGGGGTAGCGGTAAAGAGACCCAGTACTTC.

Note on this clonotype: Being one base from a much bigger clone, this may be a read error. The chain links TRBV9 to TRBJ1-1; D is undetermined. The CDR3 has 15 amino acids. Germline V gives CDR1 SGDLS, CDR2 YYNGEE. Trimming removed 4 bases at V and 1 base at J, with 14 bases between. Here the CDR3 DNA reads TGTGCCAGCAGCCTAACAGTGGATTCGAACACTGAAGCTTTCTTT. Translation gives CASSLTVDSNTEAFF.

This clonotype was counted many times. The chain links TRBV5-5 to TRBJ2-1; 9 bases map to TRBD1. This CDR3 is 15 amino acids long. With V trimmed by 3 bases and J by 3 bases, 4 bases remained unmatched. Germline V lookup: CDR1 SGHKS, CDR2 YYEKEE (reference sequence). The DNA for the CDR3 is TGTGCCAGCAGCTACGCGACAGGGGGCTACAATGAGCAGTTCTTC. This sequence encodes CASSYATGGYNEQFF.

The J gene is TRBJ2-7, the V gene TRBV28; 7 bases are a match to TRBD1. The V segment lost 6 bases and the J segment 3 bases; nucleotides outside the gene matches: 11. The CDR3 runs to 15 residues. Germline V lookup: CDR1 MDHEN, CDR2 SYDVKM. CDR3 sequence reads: CASSIHGTAHYEQYF. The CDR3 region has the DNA TGTGCCAGCAGCATCCACGGGACAGCTCACTACGAGCAGTACTTC.

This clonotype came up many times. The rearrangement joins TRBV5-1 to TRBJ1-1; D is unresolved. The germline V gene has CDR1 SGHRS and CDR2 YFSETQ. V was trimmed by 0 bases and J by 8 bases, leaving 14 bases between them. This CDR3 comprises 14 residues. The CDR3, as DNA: TGCGCCAGCAGCTTGGATGGATCCCCCTCAGAAGCTTTCTTT. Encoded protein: CASSLDGSPSEAFF.

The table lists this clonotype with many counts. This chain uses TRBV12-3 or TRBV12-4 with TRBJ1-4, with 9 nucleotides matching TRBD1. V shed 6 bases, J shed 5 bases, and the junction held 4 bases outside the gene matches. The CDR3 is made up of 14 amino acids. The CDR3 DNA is TGTGCCAGCAGGCGACAGGGGGTGAATGAAAAACTGTTTTTT. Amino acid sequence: CASRRQGVNEKLFF.

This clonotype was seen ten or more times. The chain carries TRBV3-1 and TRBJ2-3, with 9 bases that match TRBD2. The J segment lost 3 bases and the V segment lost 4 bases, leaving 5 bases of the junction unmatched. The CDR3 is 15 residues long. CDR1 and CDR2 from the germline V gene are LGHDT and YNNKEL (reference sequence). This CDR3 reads CASSLSGRKTDTQYF. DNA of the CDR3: TGTGCCAGCAGCCTCAGCGGGAGGAAAACAGATACGCAGTATTTT.

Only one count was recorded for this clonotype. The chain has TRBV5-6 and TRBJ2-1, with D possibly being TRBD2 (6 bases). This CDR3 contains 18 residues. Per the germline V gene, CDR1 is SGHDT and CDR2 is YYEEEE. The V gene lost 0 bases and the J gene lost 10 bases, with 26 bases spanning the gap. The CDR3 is CASSLDGFWGGDLLEQFF. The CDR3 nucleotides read TGTGCCAGCAGCTTGGATGGTTTCTGGGGCGGGGACCTATTGGAGCAGTTCTTC. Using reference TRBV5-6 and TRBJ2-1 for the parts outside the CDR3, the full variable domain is DAGVTQSPTHLIKTRGQQVTLRCSPKSGHDTVSWYQQALGQGPQFIFQYYEEEERQRGNFPDRFSGHQFPNYSSELNVNALLLGDSALYLCASSLDGFWGGDLLEQFFGPGTRLTVL.

The CDR3 region has the DNA TGTGCCAGCAGTGAACTAGCGGGAGGGCTGACAGATACGCAGTATTTT. Amino acid sequence: CASSELAGGLTDTQYF. This chain uses TRBV6-1 with TRBJ2-3, with 12 positions matching TRBD2. Per germline, CDR1 MNHNS and CDR2 SASEGT. V lost 2 bases and J lost 3; bases outside the gene matches: 3. The CDR3 extends over 16 amino acids.

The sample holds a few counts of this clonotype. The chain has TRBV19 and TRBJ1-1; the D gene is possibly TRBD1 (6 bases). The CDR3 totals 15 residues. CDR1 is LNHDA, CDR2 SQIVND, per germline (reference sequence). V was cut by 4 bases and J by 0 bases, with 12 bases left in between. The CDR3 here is CASSSTQGLNTEAFF. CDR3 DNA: TGTGCCAGTAGTAGCACACAGGGCCTGAACACTGAAGCTTTCTTT.

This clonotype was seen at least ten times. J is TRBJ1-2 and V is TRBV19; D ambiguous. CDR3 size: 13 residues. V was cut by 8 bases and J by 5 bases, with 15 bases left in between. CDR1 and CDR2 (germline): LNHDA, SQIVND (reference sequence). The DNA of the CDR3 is TGTGCCAGTTCCCTGGACGTTGGTTATGGCTACACCTTC. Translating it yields CASSLDVGYGYTF.

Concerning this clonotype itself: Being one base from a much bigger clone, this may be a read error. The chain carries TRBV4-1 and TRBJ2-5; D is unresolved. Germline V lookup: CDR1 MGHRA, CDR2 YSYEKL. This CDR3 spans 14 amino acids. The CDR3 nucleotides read TGCACCAGCAGCCAAGAGGCTGGCCAAGAGACCCAGTACTTC. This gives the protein CTSSQEAGQETQYF.

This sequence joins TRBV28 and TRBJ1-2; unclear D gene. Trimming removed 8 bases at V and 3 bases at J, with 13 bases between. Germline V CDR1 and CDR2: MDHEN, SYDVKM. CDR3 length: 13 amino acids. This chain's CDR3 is CASLEQTHYGYTF. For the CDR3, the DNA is TGTGCCAGCTTGGAACAGACTCACTATGGCTACACCTTC.

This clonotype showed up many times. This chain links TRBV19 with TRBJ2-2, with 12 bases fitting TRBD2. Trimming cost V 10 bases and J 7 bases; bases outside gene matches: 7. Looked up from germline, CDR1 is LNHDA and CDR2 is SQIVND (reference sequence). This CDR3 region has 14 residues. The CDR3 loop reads CAIRGTSGHGELFF. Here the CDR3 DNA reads TGTGCCATCCGAGGGACTAGCGGGCACGGGGAGCTGTTTTTT. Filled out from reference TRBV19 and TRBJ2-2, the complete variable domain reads DGGITQSPKYLFRKEGQNVTLSCEQNLNHDAMYWYRQDPGQGLRLIYYSQIVNDFQKGDIAEGYSVSREKKESFPLTVTSAQKNPTAFYLCAIRGTSGHGELFFGEGSRLTVL.

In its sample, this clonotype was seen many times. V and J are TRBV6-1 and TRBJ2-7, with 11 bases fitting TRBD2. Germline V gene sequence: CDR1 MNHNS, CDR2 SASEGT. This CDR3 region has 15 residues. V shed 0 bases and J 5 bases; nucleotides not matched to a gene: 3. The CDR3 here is CASSEAGLAAHEQYV. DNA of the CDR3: TGTGCCAGCAGTGAAGCGGGACTAGCGGCCCACGAGCAGTACGTC.

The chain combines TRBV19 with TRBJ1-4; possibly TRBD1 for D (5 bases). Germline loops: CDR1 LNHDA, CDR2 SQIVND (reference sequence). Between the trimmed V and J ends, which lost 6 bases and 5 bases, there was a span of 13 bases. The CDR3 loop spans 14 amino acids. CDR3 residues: CASRRWGSNEKLFF. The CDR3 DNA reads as TGTGCCAGTAGGAGATGGGGGAGCAATGAAAAACTGTTTTTT.